This TCR beta chain originates from a study of blood T cell repertoires in COVID-19. How the authors handled the data: By means of reference gene primer amplification, nucleated cell counts were estimated. TCRdb's copy holds only in-frame clones and misses some; the assay was immunoSEQ multiplex PCR. That table is the source of V, J and clone size, and D and trimming were worked out from the DNA. The data show some 44,000 clones, around 91% seen once. Material for sequencing was peripheral blood. The TCR comes from a man aged 50-60 years with active COVID-19.

The CDR3: CASSLALGQASYEQYF. Written as DNA, the CDR3 is TGTGCCAGCAGCTTAGCGCTTGGGCAGGCCTCCTACGAGCAGTACTTC. The J gene is TRBJ2-7, the V gene TRBV7-6; D gene unclear. The CDR3 contains 16 residues. Germline values: CDR1 SGHVS, CDR2 FNYEAQ. The germline V and J ends were trimmed by 0 bases and 0 bases, with 12 bases remaining between them.